The entry below gives a single TCR beta chain sequence along with its context. Its antigen is unidentified. The CDR3 is 13 amino acids. The V and J ends lost 5 bases and 0 bases respectively, with 4 bases between them. CDR1 and CDR2 from the germline V gene are SGHTA and FQGNSA. Deep-level settings were used for running the assay. An even split of each subset's genomic DNA across several immunoSEQ plates was performed. Original methodology: Junction-only immunoSEQ data arrived without quality scores, meaning filtering differed. Sequencing was performed with immunoSEQ multiplex PCR; in TCRdb, only in-frame clones are kept and a portion is missing. The V and J calls and clone size were taken over from that table, and D and trimming were inferred from the DNA. The sample includes 2.5 million or so clones, roughly 92% of them seen just once. The sample originates from a study of shared clonotypes between healthy human individuals.

Study observations and caveats: Approximately 4.6% of naive CD4 clonotypes were shared across four donors.

The sequence was obtained from a man between 18 and 35 years old in good health. The chain has TRBV7-2 and TRBJ2-2, with unresolved D. What was sequenced was naive CD4+ T cells sorted from blood. Subset described: CD45RA+ positively selected. The CDR3 spells CASSTPNTGELFF. CDR3 DNA: TGTGCCAGCAGCACTCCGAACACCGGGGAGCTGTTTTTT. The variable domain in full, completed from reference TRBV7-2 and TRBJ2-2, reads GAGVSQSPSNKVTEKGKDVELRCDPISGHTALYWYRQSLGQGLEFLIYFQGNSAPDKSGLPSDRFSAERTGGSVSTLTIQRTQQEDSAVYLCASSTPNTGELFFGEGSRLTVL.